Listed below are T cell receptor beta chains from one sample, sequenced in a study of T cells in Graves' hyperthyroidism and ophthalmopathy. TCRdb re-called the multiplex PCR reads with MiXCR, one entry per CDR3 protein. The sample carries hundreds of thousands of distinct CDR3 sequences, around 14% recorded once. Material for sequencing was blood. Receptors were obtained from a woman under 40 with Graves' hyperthyroidism that later progressed to Graves' ophthalmopathy. The conserved cysteine and the conserved F or W are not part of the CDR3 here.

v_call	j_call	cdr3_aa
TRBV6-1	TRBJ2-4	ASTLTSGNLQY
TRBV20-1	TRBJ1-3	SARDQGIRGNTIY
TRBV28	TRBJ1-1	ASSLDQDRGQAF
TRBV30	TRBJ2-1	AWMIDAYNEQF
TRBV20-1	TRBJ2-5	SASEGGQETQY
TRBV27	TRBJ2-6	ASSRGQLISGANVLT
TRBV9	TRBJ2-2	ASSVFTGSTGELF
TRBV20-1	TRBJ1-5	SARDSSGFLSNQPQH
TRBV20-1	TRBJ2-1	SAKPSGRSEQF
TRBV4-1	TRBJ2-7	ASSLIGGPGEQY
TRBV7-9	TRBJ2-7	ASSLGQKNSYEQY
TRBV20-1	TRBJ2-7	SARGPAGGYYEQY
TRBV12-3/TRBV12-4	TRBJ2-3	ASSSTNADTQY
TRBV10-1	TRBJ2-7	ASSESKQGATTVSYEQY
TRBV12-3/TRBV12-4	TRBJ1-2	ASSQTGWGYT
TRBV19	TRBJ2-2	ASSLGRSPNTGELF
TRBV20-1	TRBJ2-7	SARDLRLPPYEQY
TRBV6-1	TRBJ2-1	ASGAGAFNEQF
TRBV12-5	TRBJ2-7	ASGTQGFPYEQY
TRBV6-6	TRBJ2-5	ASSYSGGGRETQY
TRBV6-1	TRBJ2-1	ASTPGGQNYNEQF
TRBV4-2	TRBJ1-6	ASSQVQGYYNSPLH
TRBV2	TRBJ2-7	ASRGGLEQY
TRBV6-2/TRBV6-3	TRBJ2-7	ASSYNGRSGGYEQY
TRBV20-1	TRBJ1-5	SALPGRGNQPQH
TRBV19	TRBJ2-7	ASSASTGGSHEQY
TRBV7-3	TRBJ2-7	ASSSYGPTGRANEQY
TRBV5-1	TRBJ2-3	ASSQSGRAVGTQY
TRBV28	TRBJ2-7	ASTPGGPVVRENEQY
TRBV28	TRBJ2-7	ASTSSTADSYEQY
TRBV7-9	TRBJ1-2	ASSSRGGYYGYT
TRBV27	TRBJ1-2	ASSGTFDYGYT
TRBV19	TRBJ1-6	ASKVGQSESPLH
TRBV2	TRBJ2-1	ASSTTTPGQF
TRBV20-1	TRBJ2-2	SARRLTGMNGELF
TRBV2	TRBJ2-1	ASNPVPYNEQF
TRBV15	TRBJ1-1	ATSYGQGWTEAF
TRBV27	TRBJ2-6	ASASGTVLSGANVLT
TRBV6-1	TRBJ1-6	ASRVNSPLH
TRBV13	TRBJ1-6	ASSPQGMGSPLH
TRBV7-9	TRBJ1-2	ASRTGEGHGYT
TRBV11-2	TRBJ2-1	ASNLLAGNEQF
TRBV7-9	TRBJ1-2	ASSVGTSGDGGYT
TRBV18	TRBJ1-1	ASSLTGHSAF
TRBV6-1	TRBJ2-7	ASSEGQYTYEQY
TRBV2	TRBJ2-7	ASSGTSGRATYEQY